The clone carrying this T cell receptor beta chain was found a few times. The antigen is not known. The data were taken from a study of T cells in Graves' hyperthyroidism and ophthalmopathy. Regarding the study as a whole: Blood samples included most of the expanded thyroid clonotypes exceeding 0.001.

Lactation, pregnancy, other autoimmune disease or uncontrolled infection led to exclusion of patients. RNA transcripts yielded amplified TCR beta CDR3 regions. HTBI primers were the set used in a first-round RT-PCR of the TCR CDR3. TCRdb re-analysed the multiplex PCR reads in MiXCR, keeping a single row per CDR3 protein. The sample gives approximately 640,000 distinct CDR3 sequences, nearly 45% of which show up once; under 8.5% is in the top ten. The germline V and J ends were trimmed by 3 bases and 0 bases, with 8 bases remaining between them. CDR3 length equals 15 residues. Germline V gene lookup returns CDR1 SEHNR and CDR2 FQNEAQ (reference sequence).

Sequenced: peripheral blood or thyroid tissue (not recorded which). The clonotype originates from an adult man with Graves' disease, either hyperthyroidism or ophthalmopathy (not recorded which). The V call is TRBV7-9, the J call TRBJ2-2, with a tentative D call TRBD1 (5 bases). The CDR3 nucleotides read TGTGCCAGCAGCTTCGCCAGGGCGAACACCGGGGAGCTGTTTTTT. It is translated as CASSFARANTGELFF.